The clone carrying this T cell receptor (beta chain) was seen a single time. Its antigen is not known. This CDR3 contains 15 residues. After removal of 6 bases from V and 2 bases from J, the junction contained 7 bases not matched to a gene. Germline V gives CDR1 SNHLY, CDR2 FYNNEI. These data are taken from a study of Ad26.COV2.S vaccination and SARS-CoV-2 variants. Across the study: Among those in the COV1001 Ad26.COV2.S trial arm was the donor. Ad26.COV2.S was injected intramuscularly once or twice, 56 days apart.

Treatment given: about 20 received Ad26.COV2.S at low or high dose, single or two shots; 5 received placebo; per-sample allocation not given. Sampling was done on day 63 after the first vaccine or placebo injection. TCRdb's copy holds only in-frame clones and misses some; the assay was immunoSEQ multiplex PCR. The sample has 350,000 to 500,000 clones; approximately 92% are singletons. Study results and caveats: Total T cell responses, in the TCR breadth and depth analyses, may have been underestimated.

V usage is TRBV2 and J usage is TRBJ2-5; TRBD2 aligns across 9 bases. Sample: peripheral blood, taken in a trial of Ad26.COV2.S vaccine versus placebo. The receptor was isolated from a person between 18 and 60 years old who received the Ad26.COV2.S COVID-19 vaccine or a placebo. CDR3 residues: CASSKTSGPQETQYF. The CDR3 region has the DNA TGTGCCAGCAGCAAGACTAGCGGACCACAAGAGACCCAGTACTTC.